The TCR beta chain described here comes from a study of cytomegalovirus exposure and HLA in healthy donors. Turning to the study itself: Membership in the Caucasian-associated ancestry cluster was found for around four fifths of approximately 380 genotyped donors. Findings and limits, study-wide: Later analysis identified a missense DCLRE1C variant that was linked to TCR beta V- and J-gene trimming. A few chains linked to CMV were shown in vitro to be specific for CMV antigens.

Comment on this clone: Its antigen is undetermined.

The ends lost 5 bases at V and 4 bases at J; junction bases unmatched: 6. The CDR3 consists of 15 residues. CDR1 is LNHDA and CDR2 is SQIVND in the germline V gene (reference sequence). Amplification used 60 Vbeta primers and 13 Jbeta primers. The method was immunoSEQ multiplex PCR; TCRdb's version includes in-frame clones alone and lacks a portion of them. The sample has approximately 210,000 clones, approximately 87% seen once. This chain uses TRBV19 with TRBJ2-2; 8 nucleotides align to TRBD1. Sequencing was carried out using PBMCs. This clonotype was obtained from a man aged 30 to 45 in good health and CMV-seronegative. This CDR3 reads CASSYRGITTGELFF. CDR3 DNA sequence: TGTGCCAGTAGTTACAGGGGGATCACCACCGGGGAGCTGTTTTTT.